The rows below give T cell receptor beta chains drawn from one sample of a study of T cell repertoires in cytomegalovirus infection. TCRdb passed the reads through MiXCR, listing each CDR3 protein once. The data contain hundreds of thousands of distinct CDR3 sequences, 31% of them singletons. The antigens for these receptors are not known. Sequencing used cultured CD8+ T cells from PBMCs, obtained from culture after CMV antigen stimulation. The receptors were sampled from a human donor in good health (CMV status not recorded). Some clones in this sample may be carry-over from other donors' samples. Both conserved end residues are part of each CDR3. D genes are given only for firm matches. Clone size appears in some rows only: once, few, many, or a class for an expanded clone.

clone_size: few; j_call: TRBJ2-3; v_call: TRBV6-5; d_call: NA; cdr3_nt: TGTGCCAGCAGTTACGATCCTCGCACAGATACGCAGTATTTT; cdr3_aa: CASSYDPRTDTQYF
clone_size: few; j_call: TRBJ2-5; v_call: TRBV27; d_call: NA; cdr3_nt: TGTGCCAGCAGCATATCTCCAGGGGGGTTCCAAGAGACCCAGTACTTC; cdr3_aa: CASSISPGGFQETQYF
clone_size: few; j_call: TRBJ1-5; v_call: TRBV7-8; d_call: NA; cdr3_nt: TGTGCCAGCAGCGCCGGGTCCCATGCGAGGCAGCCCCAGCATTTT; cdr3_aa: CASSAGSHARQPQHF
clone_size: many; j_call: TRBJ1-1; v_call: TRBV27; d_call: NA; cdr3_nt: TGTGCCAGCAGCTCAGGGGTTAACACTGAAGCTTTCTTT; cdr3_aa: CASSSGVNTEAFF
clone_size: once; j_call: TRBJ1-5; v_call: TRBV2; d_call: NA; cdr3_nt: TGTGCCAGCAGTGAAGCTCTGACAGATAGCAATCAGCCCCAGCATTTT; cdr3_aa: CASSEALTDSNQPQHF
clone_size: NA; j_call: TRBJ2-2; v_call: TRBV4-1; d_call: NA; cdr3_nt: TGCGCCAGCAGCCCCCCTGCTGCAGGGGAATTGGCCGGGGAGCTGTTTTTT; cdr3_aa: CASSPPAAGELAGELFF
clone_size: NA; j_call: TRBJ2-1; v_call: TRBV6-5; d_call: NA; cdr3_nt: TGTGCCAGCACCTTAAGAAATGAGCAGTTCTTC; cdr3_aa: CASTLRNEQFF
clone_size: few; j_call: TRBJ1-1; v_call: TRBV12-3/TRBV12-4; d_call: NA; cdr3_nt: TGTGCCAGCGCTACCGGTGGGGGTTACTTTGGTGGAGCTTTCTTT; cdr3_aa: CASATGGGYFGGAFF
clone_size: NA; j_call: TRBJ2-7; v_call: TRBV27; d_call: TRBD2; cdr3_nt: TGTGCCAGCAGTTGGTCTAGCGGGGGGGCAGAGCAGTACTTC; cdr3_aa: CASSWSSGGAEQYF
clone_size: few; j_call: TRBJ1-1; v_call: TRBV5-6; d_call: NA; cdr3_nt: TGTGCCAGCAGCTTATGGACGGAGAACACTGAAGCTTTCTTT; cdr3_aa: CASSLWTENTEAFF
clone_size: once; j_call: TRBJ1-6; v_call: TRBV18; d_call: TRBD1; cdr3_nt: TGTGCCAGCTCACCAGGGGACCGTGACCAGGGGGCGATTAGGAATTCACCCCTCCACTTT; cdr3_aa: CASSPGDRDQGAIRNSPLHF
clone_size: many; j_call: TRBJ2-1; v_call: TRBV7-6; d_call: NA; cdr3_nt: TGTGCCAGCAGCTCCCCCCCAAACGGCGGAGAGCAGTTCTTC; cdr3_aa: CASSSPPNGGEQFF
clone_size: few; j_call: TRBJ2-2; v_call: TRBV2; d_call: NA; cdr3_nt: TGTGCCAGCAGACAACAGGGTATCAGGGAGCTGTTTTTT; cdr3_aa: CASRQQGIRELFF
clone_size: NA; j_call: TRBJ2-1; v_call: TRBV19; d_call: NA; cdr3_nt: TGTGCCAGTAGTGGACCAACGGGACACATCAATGAGCAGTTCTTC; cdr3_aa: CASSGPTGHINEQFF
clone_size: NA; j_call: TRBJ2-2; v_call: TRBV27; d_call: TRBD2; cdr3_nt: TGTGCCAGCAGTTTTATTGGCGGGGGGGAAAGGAACACCGGGGAGCTGTTTTTT; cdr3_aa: CASSFIGGGERNTGELFF